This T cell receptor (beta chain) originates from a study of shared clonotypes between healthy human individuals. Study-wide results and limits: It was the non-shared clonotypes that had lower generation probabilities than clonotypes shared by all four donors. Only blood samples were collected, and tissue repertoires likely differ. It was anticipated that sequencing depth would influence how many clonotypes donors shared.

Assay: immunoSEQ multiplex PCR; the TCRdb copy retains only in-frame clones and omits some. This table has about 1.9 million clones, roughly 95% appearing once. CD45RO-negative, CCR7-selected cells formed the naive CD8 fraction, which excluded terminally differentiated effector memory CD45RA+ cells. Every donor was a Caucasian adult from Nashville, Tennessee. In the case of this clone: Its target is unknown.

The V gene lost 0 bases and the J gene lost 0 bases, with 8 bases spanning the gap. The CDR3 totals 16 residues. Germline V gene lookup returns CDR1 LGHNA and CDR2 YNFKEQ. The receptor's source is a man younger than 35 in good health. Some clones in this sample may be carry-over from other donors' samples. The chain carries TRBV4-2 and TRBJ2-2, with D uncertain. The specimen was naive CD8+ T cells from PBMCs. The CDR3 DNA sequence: TGTGCCAGCAGCCAAGAAGGGCCTCCGAACACCGGGGAGCTGTTTTTT. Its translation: CASSQEGPPNTGELFF.